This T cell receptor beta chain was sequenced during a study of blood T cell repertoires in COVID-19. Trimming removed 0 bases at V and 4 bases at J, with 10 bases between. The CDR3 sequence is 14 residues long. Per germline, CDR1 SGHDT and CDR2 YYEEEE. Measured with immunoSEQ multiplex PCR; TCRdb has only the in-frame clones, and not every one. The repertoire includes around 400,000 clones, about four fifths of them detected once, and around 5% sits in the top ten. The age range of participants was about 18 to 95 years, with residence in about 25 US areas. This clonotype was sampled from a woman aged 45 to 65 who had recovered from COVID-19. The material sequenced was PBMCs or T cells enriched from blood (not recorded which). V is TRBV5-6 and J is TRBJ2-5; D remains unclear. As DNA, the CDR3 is TGTGCCAGCAGCTTGGGGGCCTGGCGAGAGACCCAGTACTTC. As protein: CASSLGAWRETQYF. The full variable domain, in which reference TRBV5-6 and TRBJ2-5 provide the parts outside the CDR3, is DAGVTQSPTHLIKTRGQQVTLRCSPKSGHDTVSWYQQALGQGPQFIFQYYEEEERQRGNFPDRFSGHQFPNYSSELNVNALLLGDSALYLCASSLGAWRETQYFGPGTRLLVL.